What follows describes a single T cell receptor (beta chain). The data originate from a study of siplizumab effects on memory and regulatory T cells. Trimming cost V 5 bases and J 3 bases, with 13 bases left between them. CDR3 length: 15 amino acids. CDR1 and CDR2 from the germline V gene are MNHEY and SVGAGI. Around 10^5 TCR templates per sample were assayed. Libraries were prepared by immunoSEQ multiplex PCR; TCRdb keeps only in-frame clonotypes and omits some of them. The sample carries approximately 100,000 clones, 91% recorded once. This rearrangement joins TRBV6-5 to TRBJ2-2; D is uncertain. The sequenced sample was CD4+ T cells sorted from blood. The TCR was taken from a human donor in good health. Some clones in this sample may be carry-over from other donors' samples. The CDR3 here is CASSKIRPDTGELFF. The CDR3 DNA follows: TGTGCCAGCAGTAAAATCCGACCCGACACCGGGGAGCTGTTTTTT.